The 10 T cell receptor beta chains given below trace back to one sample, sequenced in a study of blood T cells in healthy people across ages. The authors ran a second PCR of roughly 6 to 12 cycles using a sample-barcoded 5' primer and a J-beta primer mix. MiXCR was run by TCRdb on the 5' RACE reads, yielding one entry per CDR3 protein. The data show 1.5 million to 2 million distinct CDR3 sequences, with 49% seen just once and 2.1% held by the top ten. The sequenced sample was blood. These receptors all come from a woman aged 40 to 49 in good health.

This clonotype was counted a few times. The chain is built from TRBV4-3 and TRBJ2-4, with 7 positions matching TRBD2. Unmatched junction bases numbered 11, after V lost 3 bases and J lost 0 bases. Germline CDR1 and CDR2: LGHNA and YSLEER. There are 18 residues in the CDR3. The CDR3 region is CASSHRLAETIAKNIQYF. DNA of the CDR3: TGCGCCAGCAGCCATAGACTAGCCGAAACCATAGCCAAAAACATTCAGTACTTC.

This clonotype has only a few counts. This CDR3 is CASSRDMIETQYF. The CDR3 nucleotides read TGTGCCAGCAGCCGGGACATGATCGAGACCCAGTACTTC. The chain joins TRBV28 to TRBJ2-5; D is perhaps TRBD1 (6 bases). The germline V gene encodes CDR1 MDHEN and CDR2 SYDVKM. The CDR3 sequence is 13 residues long. Between the trimmed V and J ends, which lost 6 bases and 5 bases, there was a span of 13 bases.

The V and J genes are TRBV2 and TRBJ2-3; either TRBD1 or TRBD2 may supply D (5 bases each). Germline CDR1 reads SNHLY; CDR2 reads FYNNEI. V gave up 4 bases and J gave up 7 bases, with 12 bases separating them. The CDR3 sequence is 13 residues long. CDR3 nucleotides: TGTGCCAGCAGTGGACGAGGGGAAAATACGCAGTATTTT. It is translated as CASSGRGENTQYF.

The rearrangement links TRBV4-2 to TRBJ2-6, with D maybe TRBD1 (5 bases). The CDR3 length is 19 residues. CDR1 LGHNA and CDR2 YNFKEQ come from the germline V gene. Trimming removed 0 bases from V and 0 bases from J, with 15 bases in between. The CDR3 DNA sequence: TGTGCCAGCAGCCAAGAAAGGGGAAGCGCCCGCTCTGGGGCCAACGTCCTGACTTTC. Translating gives CASSQERGSARSGANVLTF.

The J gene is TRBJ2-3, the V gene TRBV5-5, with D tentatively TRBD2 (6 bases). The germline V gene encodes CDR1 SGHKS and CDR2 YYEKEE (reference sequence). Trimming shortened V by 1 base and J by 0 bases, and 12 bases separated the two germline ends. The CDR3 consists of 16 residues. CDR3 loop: CASSLPGLPSTDTQYF. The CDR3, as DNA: TGTGCCAGCAGCTTGCCGGGACTTCCTAGCACAGATACGCAGTATTTT.

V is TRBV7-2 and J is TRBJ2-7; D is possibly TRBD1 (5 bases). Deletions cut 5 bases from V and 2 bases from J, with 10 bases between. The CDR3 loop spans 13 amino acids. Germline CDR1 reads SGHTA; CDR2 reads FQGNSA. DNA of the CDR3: TGTGCCAGCAGCGACACAGGAACCTACGAGCAGTACTTC. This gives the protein CASSDTGTYEQYF.

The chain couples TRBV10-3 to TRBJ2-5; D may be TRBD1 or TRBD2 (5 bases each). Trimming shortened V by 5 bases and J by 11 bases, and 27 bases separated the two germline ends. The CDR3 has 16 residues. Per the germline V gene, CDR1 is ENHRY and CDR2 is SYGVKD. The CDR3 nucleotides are TGTGCCATCAGTAAAACCGGCGAGGGGCTCTACAATGAGCAGTACTTC. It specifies CAISKTGEGLYNEQYF.

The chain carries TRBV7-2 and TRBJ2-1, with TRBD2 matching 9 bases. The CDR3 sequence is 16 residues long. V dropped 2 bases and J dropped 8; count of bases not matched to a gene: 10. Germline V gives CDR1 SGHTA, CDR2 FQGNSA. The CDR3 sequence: CASSLMGGGARYEQFF. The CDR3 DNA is TGTGCCAGCAGCTTAATGGGCGGGGGGGCTAGATATGAGCAGTTCTTC.

The CDR3 here is CSGGQGRETQYF. Written as DNA, the CDR3 is TGCAGCGGGGGACAGGGGAGGGAGACCCAGTACTTC. The genes are TRBV29-1 and TRBJ2-5; 10 bases are a match to TRBD1. V dropped 7 bases and J dropped 5; count of bases not matched to a gene: 4. This CDR3 spans 12 amino acids. CDR1 SQVTM and CDR2 ANQGSEA come from the germline V gene. The full variable domain, its missing parts supplied by reference TRBV29-1 and TRBJ2-5, is SAVISQKPSRDICQRGTSLTIQCQVDSQVTMMFWYRQQPGQSLTLIATANQGSEATYESGFVIDKFPISRPNLTFSTLTVSNMSPEDSSIYLCSGGQGRETQYFGPGTRLLVL.

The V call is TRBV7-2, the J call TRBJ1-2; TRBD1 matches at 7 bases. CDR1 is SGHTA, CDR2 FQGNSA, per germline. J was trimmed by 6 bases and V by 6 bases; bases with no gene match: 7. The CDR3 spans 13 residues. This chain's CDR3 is CASRTGTEDGYTF. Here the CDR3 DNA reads TGTGCCAGCAGGACCGGGACAGAGGATGGCTACACCTTC.